A single count supports the clone carrying this TCR beta chain. Its antigen is still unknown. This sample is drawn from a study of shared clonotypes between healthy human individuals. Naive CD45RA+ and memory CD45RA-negative subsets were split from CD4+ cells. V lost 3 bases, J lost 0 bases, and 5 bases stayed unmatched. Germline V lookup: CDR1 SGHRS, CDR2 YFSETQ. The CDR3 totals 16 residues. Data came from immunoSEQ multiplex PCR; TCRdb stores just in-frame clones and leaves some out. This sample carries 2,500,000 or so clones, more than 85% of them seen once, and the ten largest clones take 0.36%. Findings and caveats of the study: Enrolling few donors narrowed the genetic and exposure-history diversity that was represented.

The source material was naive CD4+ T cells from PBMCs. Subset indicated: CD45RA+ positively selected. This chain uses TRBV5-1 with TRBJ2-3; 9 bases match TRBD1. The receptor comes from a young man in good health. Some clones in this sample may be carry-over from other donors' samples. In DNA, the CDR3 is TGCGCCAGCAGCTGGGACAGGGAGGCGAGCACAGATACGCAGTATTTT. Translated: CASSWDREASTDTQYF.